Below, 13 T cell receptor beta chains from the same sample are listed, as sequenced in a study of chemoradiotherapy in HPV16-positive cancers. Data came from immunoSEQ multiplex PCR; TCRdb stores just in-frame clones and leaves some out. The data contain 5,000 to 7,000 clones, 73% of them singletons. The specimen was collected from a patient who underwent chemoradiotherapy. Receptor source: a human donor with HPV-associated anogenital cancer.

The chain uses TRBV4-3 and TRBJ1-2; 9 bases are a match to TRBD1. Looked up from germline, CDR1 is LGHNA and CDR2 is YSLEER. V shed 0 bases and J 8 bases; nucleotides not matched to a gene: 7. This CDR3 region has 15 residues. The chain's CDR3 is CASSQELQGANGYTF. The CDR3 DNA reads TGCGCCAGCAGCCAAGAGTTACAGGGGGCAAACGGCTACACCTTC.

This clone has a single count. The chain has TRBV27 and TRBJ2-2; D remains ambiguous. Germline-derived CDR1 and CDR2 are MNHEY and SMNVEV (reference sequence). CDR3 length: 16 amino acids. Trimming took off 3 bases at V and 2 bases at J, with 13 bases between the two ends. The CDR3: CASSFVDTVNTGELFF. The CDR3 DNA reads as TGTGCCAGCAGTTTCGTCGACACAGTCAACACCGGGGAGCTGTTTTTT.

This chain links TRBV7-9 with TRBJ2-5; 12 bases fit TRBD2. Germline V lookup: CDR1 SEHNR, CDR2 FQNEAQ (reference sequence). Unmatched junction bases numbered 12, after V lost 5 bases and J lost 5 bases. The CDR3 length is 17 residues. The chain's CDR3 is CASSPRLAGASRETQYF. CDR3 coding DNA: TGTGCCAGCAGCCCCAGACTAGCGGGGGCTTCTCGGGAGACCCAGTACTTC.

This clone turned up a few times. The chain is built from TRBV20-1 and TRBJ2-5; no definite D call. V was trimmed by 6 bases and J by 4 bases, leaving 9 bases between them. Germline CDR1 is DFQATT and CDR2 is SNEGSKA (reference sequence). The CDR3 sequence is 11 residues long. The CDR3 DNA sequence: TGCAGTGCACACATAAGAGAGACCCAGTACTTC. It is translated as CSAHIRETQYF.

V and J are TRBV4-2 and TRBJ1-4; unclear D gene. This CDR3 has 14 amino acids. V was shortened by 0 bases and J by 5 bases, with 7 bases between the two germline ends. Germline V lookup: CDR1 LGHNA, CDR2 YNFKEQ. CDR3 sequence (DNA): TGTGCCAGCAGCCAAGAGGCAAAGAATGAAAAACTGTTTTTT. Translating it yields CASSQEAKNEKLFF.

In nucleotides, the CDR3 is TGCGCCAGCAGCTTGGGTAGCAATCAGCCCCAGCATTTT. Translated: CASSLGSNQPQHF. The J gene is TRBJ1-5, the V gene TRBV5-1; unclear D gene. The CDR3 has 13 amino acids. Germline values: CDR1 SGHRS, CDR2 YFSETQ. Deletions cut 0 bases from V and 0 bases from J, with 1 base between.

The chain couples TRBV6-1 to TRBJ1-5; D may be TRBD1 (6 bases). This CDR3 region has 13 residues. Germline V gene lookup returns CDR1 MNHNS and CDR2 SASEGT. V dropped 4 bases and J dropped 8 bases, with 12 bases sitting between them. The CDR3 coding sequence is TGTGCCAGCAGTGGAACAGGGATTGAGCCCCAGCATTTT. Translation gives CASSGTGIEPQHF.

This clone was detected a few times. This rearrangement joins TRBV7-9 to TRBJ1-3; 7 bases are shared with TRBD1. Germline V lookup: CDR1 SEHNR, CDR2 FQNEAQ (reference sequence). Trimming cost V 1 base and J 3 bases; bases outside gene matches: 6. The CDR3 extends over 16 amino acids. CDR3 DNA: TGTGCCAGCAGCTTAGGTTCAGGGGGGCGTGGAAACACCATATATTTT. Protein product: CASSLGSGGRGNTIYF. The variable domain in full, completed from reference TRBV7-9 and TRBJ1-3, reads DTGVSQNPRHKITKRGQNVTFRCDPISEHNRLYWYRQTLGQGPEFLTYFQNEAQLEKSRLLSDRFSAERPKGSFSTLEIQRTEQGDSAMYLCASSLGSGGRGNTIYFGEGSWLTVV.

The CDR3 DNA follows: TGCGCCAGCAGCCAAGATCGATACGGCGTCTATGGCTACACCTTC. Amino acid sequence: CASSQDRYGVYGYTF. The V and J genes are TRBV4-3 and TRBJ1-2; D call uncertain. The CDR3 has 15 amino acids. CDR1 and CDR2 (germline): LGHNA, YSLEER. Trimming pared 0 bases from V and 4 bases from J, leaving 12 bases between.

This clone was counted only a few times. The chain links TRBV5-1 to TRBJ2-7, with 8 bases identical to TRBD1. CDR1 and CDR2 from the germline V gene are SGHRS and YFSETQ. The CDR3 length is 13 residues. Trimming took 2 bases from V and 3 from J; bases not matched to a gene: 1. CDR3 in amino acids: CASSLQGDYEQYF. CDR3 bases: TGCGCCAGCAGCTTACAGGGGGACTACGAGCAGTACTTC.

Here the CDR3 DNA reads TGTGCCAGCAGCGCACAGGGTGATGGGAGTTCACCCCTCCACTTT. This sequence encodes CASSAQGDGSSPLHF. V gene TRBV7-9 combines with J gene TRBJ1-6, with D possibly matching TRBD1 (6 bases). V was cut by 5 bases and J by 9 bases, with 17 bases left in between. The CDR3 has 15 amino acids. Per germline, CDR1 SEHNR and CDR2 FQNEAQ (reference sequence). Full variable domain (remainder filled in from reference TRBV7-9 and TRBJ1-6): DTGVSQNPRHKITKRGQNVTFRCDPISEHNRLYWYRQTLGQGPEFLTYFQNEAQLEKSRLLSDRFSAERPKGSFSTLEIQRTEQGDSAMYLCASSAQGDGSSPLHFGNGTRLTVT.

The chain joins TRBV28 to TRBJ2-7; 9 bases agree with TRBD1. V shed 4 bases, J shed 6 bases, and the junction held 4 bases outside the gene matches. The CDR3 has 13 amino acids. Per the germline V gene, CDR1 is MDHEN and CDR2 is SYDVKM. CDR3 loop: CASSSNRGREQYF. The CDR3 nucleotides read TGTGCCAGCAGTTCAAACAGGGGGCGCGAGCAGTACTTC.

This chain uses TRBV19 with TRBJ1-5; 7 bases are shared with TRBD1. This CDR3 spans 15 amino acids. The trim removed 5 bases at V and 7 bases at J, leaving 11 bases unmatched. The germline CDR1 and CDR2 sequences are LNHDA and SQIVND (reference sequence). The CDR3 sequence is CASSGTASSDQPQHF. CDR3 sequence (DNA): TGTGCCAGTAGTGGGACAGCTTCTTCTGACCAGCCCCAGCATTTT.